The T cell receptor (beta chain) described here comes from a study of control samples from healthy donors and cancer patients (dated by TCRdb to the early 2020s). As for this clone: The target of this receptor is not known. Nothing much larger sits one base from this clone, and base qualities are not available.

Trimming takes 2 bases off V and 10 bases off J; junction bases not matched to a gene: 7. Per the germline V gene (reference sequence), MNHNY is the CDR1 and SVGAGI is the CDR2. The CDR3 has 14 amino acids, counting the end cysteine and phenylalanine. Left in the record is the CDR3 DNA by itself, 42 bases read in frame from the first base. Library preparation used the immunoSEQ multiplex PCR assay. TCRdb limited this immuneACCESS table to in-frame rearrangements with V and J called. A share of clones is missing; checked studies link under half to unresolved V genes, and the rest is unexplained. This sample comprises some 44,000 clones, approximately 70% of them detected only once. The ten biggest clones cover roughly 18% of the sample.

The sequence was obtained from a male donor with melanoma. The V and J segments used are TRBV6-6 and TRBJ2-1, with 8 bases in between that match TRBD2. The sample comprised formalin-fixed, paraffin-embedded tissue. The DNA sequence reads TGTGCCAGCAGTTACGAAGCGGGAGTACGGGAGCAGTTCTTC. Its coded protein is CASSYEAGVREQFF.